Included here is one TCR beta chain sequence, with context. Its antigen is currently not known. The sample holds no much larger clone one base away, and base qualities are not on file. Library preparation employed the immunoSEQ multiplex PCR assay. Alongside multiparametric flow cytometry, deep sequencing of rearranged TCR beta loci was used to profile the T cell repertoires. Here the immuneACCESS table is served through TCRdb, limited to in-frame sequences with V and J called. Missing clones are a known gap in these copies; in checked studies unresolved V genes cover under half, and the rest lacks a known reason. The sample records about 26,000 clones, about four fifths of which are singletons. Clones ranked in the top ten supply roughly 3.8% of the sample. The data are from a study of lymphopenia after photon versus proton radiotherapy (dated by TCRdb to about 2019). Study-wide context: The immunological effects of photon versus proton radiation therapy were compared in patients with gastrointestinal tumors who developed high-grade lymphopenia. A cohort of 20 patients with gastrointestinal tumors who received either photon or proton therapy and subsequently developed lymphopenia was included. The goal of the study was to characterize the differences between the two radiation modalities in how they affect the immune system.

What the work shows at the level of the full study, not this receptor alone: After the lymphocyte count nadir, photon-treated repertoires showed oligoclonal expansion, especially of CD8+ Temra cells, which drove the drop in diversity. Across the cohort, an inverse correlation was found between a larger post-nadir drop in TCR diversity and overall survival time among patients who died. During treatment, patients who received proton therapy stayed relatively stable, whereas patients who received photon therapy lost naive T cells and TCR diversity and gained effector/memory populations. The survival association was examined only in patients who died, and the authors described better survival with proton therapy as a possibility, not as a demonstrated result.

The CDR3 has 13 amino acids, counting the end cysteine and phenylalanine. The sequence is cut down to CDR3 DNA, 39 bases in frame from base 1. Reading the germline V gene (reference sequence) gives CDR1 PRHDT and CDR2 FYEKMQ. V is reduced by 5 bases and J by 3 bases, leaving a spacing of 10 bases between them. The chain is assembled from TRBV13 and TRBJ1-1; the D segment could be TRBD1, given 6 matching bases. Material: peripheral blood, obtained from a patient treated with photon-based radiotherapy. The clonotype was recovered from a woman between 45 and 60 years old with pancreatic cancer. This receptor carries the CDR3 CASSHREYTEAFF. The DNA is TGTGCCAGCAGCCACAGGGAATACACTGAAGCTTTCTTT. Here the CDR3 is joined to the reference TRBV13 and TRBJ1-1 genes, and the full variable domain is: AAGVIQSPRHLIKEKRETATLKCYPIPRHDTVYWYQQGPGQDPQFLISFYEKMQSDKGSIPDRFSAQQFSDYHSELNMSSLELGDSALYFCASSHREYTEAFFGQGTRLTVV.